The rows below give T cell receptor beta chains drawn from one sample of a study of somatic mutations in cytotoxic T cells in rheumatoid arthritis. Data came from immunoSEQ multiplex PCR; TCRdb stores just in-frame clones and leaves some out. Here the sample spans 20,000 or so clones, approximately 80% being singletons. Sequenced material: CD8+ T cells sorted from blood. These receptor sequences come from a man younger than 35 with rheumatoid arthritis. CDR3s include the opening cysteine and the closing phenylalanine or tryptophan. D genes are given only for firm matches. The listing skips clone size in some rows; elsewhere it reads once, few, many or a size class.

NA	TRBV15	NA	TRBJ1-4	TGTGCCACCAGCAGAGATAGGGGGTGGGATGAAAAACTGTTTTTT	CATSRDRGWDEKLFF
NA	TRBV19	NA	TRBJ1-2	TGTGCCAGTTACAACAGGGATGACTATGGCTACACCTTC	CASYNRDDYGYTF
NA	TRBV6-1	NA	TRBJ1-1	TGTGCCAGCAGACACACCCGACCTATCACTGAAGCTTTCTTT	CASRHTRPITEAFF
NA	TRBV29-1	NA	TRBJ2-7	TGCAGCGTTGCCGACATCCTCTTTGAGCAGTACTTC	CSVADILFEQYF
once	TRBV7-2	NA	TRBJ2-3	TGTGCCAGCAGCCCGAGGGGCCCCACAGATACGCAGTATTTT	CASSPRGPTDTQYF
NA	TRBV9	NA	TRBJ2-7	TGTGCCAGCTCACCACCGGGACTTAAAATCTACGAGCAGTACTTC	CASSPPGLKIYEQYF
NA	TRBV2	TRBD1	TRBJ2-7	TGTGCCAGCAGTGTAGGGCAGGGGGCCTACGAGCAGTACTTC	CASSVGQGAYEQYF
NA	TRBV9	NA	TRBJ2-5	TGTGCCAGCAGCATCTCCTGGGGGTCAGAGACCCAGTACTTC	CASSISWGSETQYF
NA	TRBV19	NA	TRBJ1-5	TGTGCCAGTAGTATAGGCAGCTCCGGGGCCATGCCCCAGCATTTT	CASSIGSSGAMPQHF
NA	TRBV13	NA	TRBJ2-3	TGTGCCAGCAGCCCCTCCACCAATACGCAGTATTTT	CASSPSTNTQYF
NA	TRBV9	NA	TRBJ1-2	TGTGCCAGCAGCGTAGTCGCAGGGGACTATGGCTACACCTTC	CASSVVAGDYGYTF
NA	TRBV19	TRBD2	TRBJ2-1	TGTGCCAGTAGTAGGGGAGGGCTCAATGAGCAGTTCTTC	CASSRGGLNEQFF
NA	TRBV4-3	TRBD1	TRBJ1-1	TGCGCCAGCAGCCGAGGGACAGAGAACACTGAAGCTTTCTTT	CASSRGTENTEAFF
once	TRBV2	TRBD1	TRBJ2-5	TGTGCCAGCAGCGCTTTCGGGACAGGGATGGTCGAAGAAGTGGAGACCCAGTACTTC	CASSAFGTGMVEEVETQYF
NA	TRBV27	NA	TRBJ2-3	TGTGCCAGCAGTTTGTTACAGGGTAGCACAGATACGCAGTATTTT	CASSLLQGSTDTQYF
NA	TRBV4-1	NA	TRBJ2-1	TGCGCCAGCAGCTCCTACTCGGGCCAACTCGGGTACCAGTTCTTC	CASSSYSGQLGYQFF
few	TRBV6-5	NA	TRBJ2-7	TGTGCCAGCAGCGCCGGGACTTACTACGAGCAGTACTTC	CASSAGTYYEQYF
NA	TRBV9	NA	TRBJ2-7	TGTGCCAGCAGCCACGGACCCGGGGCAACCTACGAGCAGTACTTC	CASSHGPGATYEQYF
NA	TRBV27	NA	TRBJ2-7	TGTGCCAGCTCATCACAGGGTCCTTCTACCTACGAGCAGTACTTC	CASSSQGPSTYEQYF
NA	TRBV4-2	NA	TRBJ1-5	TGTGCCAGCAGCCAAGATTGGCGATTGGGGGGCAATCAGCCCCAGCATTTT	CASSQDWRLGGNQPQHF
NA	TRBV28	NA	TRBJ2-2	TGTGCCAGCAGGATTGGACAGCATGAGGCCGGGGAGCTGTTTTTT	CASRIGQHEAGELFF
NA	TRBV25-1	NA	TRBJ2-3	TGTGCCAGCAGTGAATATGAATGGAGCACAGATACGCAGTATTTT	CASSEYEWSTDTQYF
few	TRBV7-9	NA	TRBJ1-6	TGTGCCAGCAGCTTACCCGACAGGTCCTATAATTCACCCCTCCACTTT	CASSLPDRSYNSPLHF
NA	TRBV9	NA	TRBJ2-3	TGTGCCAGCAGCGCCCGGAGGAGCACAGATACGCAGTATTTT	CASSARRSTDTQYF
NA	TRBV27	TRBD1	TRBJ2-7	TGTGCCAGCAGGATACAGGGGGCTGGCGAGCAGTACTTC	CASRIQGAGEQYF
NA	TRBV6-1	TRBD1	TRBJ2-7	TGTGCCAGCAGTGAAGAGACAGGGGGCTCCTACGAGCAGTACTTC	CASSEETGGSYEQYF
NA	TRBV27	NA	TRBJ1-5	TGTGCCAGCAGTTTATCCACAGGGCCGAATCAGCCCCAGCATTTT	CASSLSTGPNQPQHF
NA	TRBV7-9	NA	TRBJ1-2	TGTGCCAGCAGCTTAGACGGGCCATATGGCTACACCTTC	CASSLDGPYGYTF
NA	TRBV6-6	TRBD1	TRBJ2-1	TGTGCCAGCAGTTCCCAGCGGACAGGGGATGAGCAGTTCTTC	CASSSQRTGDEQFF
NA	TRBV15	NA	TRBJ2-1	TGTGCCACCAGCAGAGTCAGTCGCGGACAGCACAATGAGCAGTTCTTC	CATSRVSRGQHNEQFF
NA	TRBV19	NA	TRBJ1-1	TGTGCCAGTAGTATAGCCCGGTACTCGAACACTGAAGCTTTCTTT	CASSIARYSNTEAFF
NA	TRBV7-9	NA	TRBJ2-2	TGTGCCAGCAGCTCCTATCTAGAAGGGGATACTACCGGGGAGCTGTTTTTT	CASSSYLEGDTTGELFF
NA	TRBV14	TRBD1	TRBJ1-2	TGTGCCAGCAGCCCGGGGACAGGGGCCCACAACGTGAGAAACTATGGCTACACCTTC	CASSPGTGAHNVRNYGYTF
NA	TRBV10-3	NA	TRBJ2-1	TGTGCCATCACAGAAACAGGGTCCGGTAATGAGCAGTTCTTC	CAITETGSGNEQFF
once	TRBV5-6	TRBD2	TRBJ2-5	TGTGCCAGCAGCATAAGACTAGCGGGGGGGTCAGAGACCCAGTACTTC	CASSIRLAGGSETQYF
NA	TRBV7-3	TRBD1	TRBJ1-2	TGTGCCAGCAGCGACCGGGACAGGGGCGAGTTCAACTATGGCTACACCTTC	CASSDRDRGEFNYGYTF
NA	TRBV28	NA	TRBJ2-7	TGTGCCAGCAGTTGGGACGGGGAATCCTACGAGCAGTACTTC	CASSWDGESYEQYF
medium-sized	TRBV27	NA	TRBJ2-7	TGTGCCAGCAGCGACGTTGAGGACGAGCAGTACTTC	CASSDVEDEQYF
NA	TRBV7-2	NA	TRBJ2-4	TGTGCCAGCAGCTTAGGCAGGGGCAAAAACATTCAGTACTTC	CASSLGRGKNIQYF
NA	TRBV6-6	NA	TRBJ1-1	TGTGCCAGCAGTGCTCGACAGGCAGTGAACACTGAAGCTTTCTTT	CASSARQAVNTEAFF
NA	TRBV4-1	NA	TRBJ1-6	TGCGCCAGCAGCCAAGCAGGCTCCTATAATTCACCCCTCCACTTT	CASSQAGSYNSPLHF
NA	TRBV28	NA	TRBJ1-6	TGTGCCAGCAGTTTCTTGGTTTCCAACTATAATTCACCCCTCCACTTT	CASSFLVSNYNSPLHF
NA	TRBV10-2	NA	TRBJ1-1	TGCGCCAGCAGTGAGCGGGGGAGGGGGACGATAATTGGCACTGAAGCTTTCTTT	CASSERGRGTIIGTEAFF
NA	TRBV9	TRBD2	TRBJ2-2	TGTGCCAGCAGCCTTGGACTAGCGGGGGGGCCGGGTTCGGACGGGGAGCTGTTTTTT	CASSLGLAGGPGSDGELFF
few	TRBV11-2	NA	TRBJ1-1	TGTGCCAGCAGCCTGACTGACATGAACACTGAAGCTTTCTTT	CASSLTDMNTEAFF
NA	TRBV7-9	NA	TRBJ1-1	TGTGCCAGCAGCTTAGCAGGGGTTGTGACTGAAGCTTTCTTT	CASSLAGVVTEAFF
NA	TRBV9	NA	TRBJ1-1	TGTGCCAGCAGCGCCTGGGGGGGCTTGAACACTGAAGCTTTCTTT	CASSAWGGLNTEAFF
NA	TRBV7-9	NA	TRBJ2-3	TGTGCCAGCAGATCTATCGAGGGACAACCGAGGGATACGCAGTATTTT	CASRSIEGQPRDTQYF
NA	TRBV7-2	NA	TRBJ1-1	TGTGCCAGCACACAAGGGGAGGGAGCTTTCTTT	CASTQGEGAFF
NA	TRBV7-9	NA	TRBJ1-5	TGTGCCAGCAGCTTAGTGGGGGGGACCAATCAGCCCCAGCATTTT	CASSLVGGTNQPQHF
NA	TRBV29-1	NA	TRBJ2-5	TGCAGCGTTGAAGATCTGGGGCTTCAAGAGACCCAGTACTTC	CSVEDLGLQETQYF
NA	TRBV28	NA	TRBJ2-7	TGTGCCAGCAGTTTTTTTGAGTCAATCTCCTACGAGCAGTACTTC	CASSFFESISYEQYF
NA	TRBV7-2	NA	TRBJ1-1	TGTGCCAGCAGCTTAGCGGAGGGCTCGGTGAACACTGAAGCTTTCTTT	CASSLAEGSVNTEAFF
NA	TRBV5-6	NA	TRBJ2-5	TGTGCCAGCAGCTTCCGGTCCCGAGAGACCCAGTACTTC	CASSFRSRETQYF
NA	TRBV9	NA	TRBJ1-3	TGTGCCAGCAGCGATGGGGGATTCGGAAACACCATATATTTT	CASSDGGFGNTIYF